These T cell receptor beta chains were read from a single sample in a study of T cell changes during pregnancy in multiple sclerosis. Method: immunoSEQ multiplex PCR; TCRdb's copy keeps in-frame clones and lacks some. Of some 87,000 clones detected, around nine tenths appear once; the ten largest clones hold 0.2% to 0.25%. The source was CD4+ T cells from peripheral blood mononuclear cells, collected before pregnancy. The receptor set was obtained from a female donor with multiple sclerosis, enrolled in a pregnancy study. CDR3s include the opening cysteine and the closing phenylalanine or tryptophan. The D gene is left open where the match is weak. Clone size appears in some rows only: once, few, many, or a class for an expanded clone.

once	TRBV5-1	TRBJ2-1	TRBD2	TGCGCCAGCAGGGTTAGCGGGGGGCCTAACAATGAGCAGTTCTTC	CASRVSGGPNNEQFF
once	TRBV28	TRBJ1-1	TRBD1	TGTGCCACTCTGACAGGGGGGTATCGTGTGGAAGCTTTCTTT	CATLTGGYRVEAFF
.	TRBV5-1	TRBJ2-2	.	TGCGCCAGCAGCTTGGTGCCAGGTGTTGCCGGGGAGCTGTTTTTT	CASSLVPGVAGELFF
.	TRBV7-2	TRBJ2-6	TRBD1	TGTGCCAGCAGCTTAGTTGGGACAGGGGCCTCCTCTGGGGCCAACGTCCTGACTTTC	CASSLVGTGASSGANVLTF
.	TRBV5-4	TRBJ2-3	TRBD2	TGTGCCAGCCCCCGAGGTGGCGGGAGGGGCACAGATACGCAGTATTTT	CASPRGGGRGTDTQYF
.	TRBV27	TRBJ2-7	TRBD2	TGTGCCAGCAGTTCGGGGCTAGCGGGTAGCTCCTACGAGCAGTACTTC	CASSSGLAGSSYEQYF
.	TRBV19	TRBJ2-2	.	TGTGCCAGTAGAGAGCGGCAGAAAATAAACACCGGGGAGCTGTTTTTT	CASRERQKINTGELFF
.	TRBV19	TRBJ1-2	.	TGTGCCAGTAGTATGACAGGCTATGGCTACACCTTC	CASSMTGYGYTF
.	TRBV19	TRBJ2-3	.	TGTGCCAGTAGTATCGGCTCGCATTTGACAGCAGATACGCAGTATTTT	CASSIGSHLTADTQYF
.	TRBV7-2	TRBJ2-7	TRBD2	TGTGCCAGCAGCGCGGGACTAGCGGGGGGGCTTAGCGACTTC	CASSAGLAGGLSDF
.	TRBV29-1	TRBJ2-1	TRBD1	TGCAGCGTGGGACAGGGAGGGGAGTTCTTC	CSVGQGGEFF
.	TRBV7-2	TRBJ1-2	.	TGTGCCAGCACCTCCCCCCGAGGGTCTAACTATGGCTACACCTTC	CASTSPRGSNYGYTF